This record concerns one T cell receptor (beta chain) sequence. Data came from immunoSEQ multiplex PCR; TCRdb stores just in-frame clones and leaves some out. The table lists approximately 170,000 clones, 84% of them singletons. This sample is drawn from a study of blood T cell repertoires in COVID-19. The sample taken for sequencing was PBMCs or T cells enriched from blood (not recorded which). This clonotype was obtained from a man aged 45-65 years who had recovered from COVID-19.

The CDR3 region has the DNA TGCAGCGTTTATCCGAGCGTCACTGAAGCTTTCTTT. It is translated as CSVYPSVTEAFF. This chain connects TRBV29-1 to TRBJ1-1; D not certain. CDR3 size: 12 residues. CDR1 SQVTM and CDR2 ANQGSEA come from the germline V gene. V was cut by 5 bases and J by 4 bases, with 11 bases left in between.